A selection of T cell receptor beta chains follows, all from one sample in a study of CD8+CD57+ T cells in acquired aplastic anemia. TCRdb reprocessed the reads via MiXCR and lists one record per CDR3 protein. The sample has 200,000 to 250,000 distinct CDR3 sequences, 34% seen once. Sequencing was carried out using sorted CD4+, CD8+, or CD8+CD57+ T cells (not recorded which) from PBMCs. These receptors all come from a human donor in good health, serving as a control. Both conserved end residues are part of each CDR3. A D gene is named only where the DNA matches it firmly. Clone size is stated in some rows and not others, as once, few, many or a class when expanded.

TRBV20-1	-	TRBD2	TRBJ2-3	TGCAGTGCTAGAGATCGAGGAGTAGCGGGGGGGCCCCTCACAGATACGCAGTATTTT	CSARDRGVAGGPLTDTQYF
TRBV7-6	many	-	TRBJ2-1	TGTGCCAGCAGCCCAGGGACGATTAAGCGGCTCTACAATGAGCAGTTCTTC	CASSPGTIKRLYNEQFF
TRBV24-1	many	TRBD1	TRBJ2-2	TGTGCCACCAGTGACTCCGGGACAGGGGACACCGGGGAGCTGTTTTTT	CATSDSGTGDTGELFF
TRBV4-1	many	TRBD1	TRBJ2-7	TGCGCCAGCAGCCGTGGACAGGGGGCCTACGAGCAGTACTTC	CASSRGQGAYEQYF
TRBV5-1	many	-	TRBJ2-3	TGCGCCAGCAGCTTGGGGGTCGGCGCAGATACGCAGTATTTT	CASSLGVGADTQYF
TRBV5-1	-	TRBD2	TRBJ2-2	TGCGCCAGCAGCTTTAGCGCGGGAGGGCTCGAGGGCACCGGGGAGCTGTTTTTT	CASSFSAGGLEGTGELFF
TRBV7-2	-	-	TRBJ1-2	TGTGCCAGCAGCCACCGGGACGGTAACTATGGCTACACCTTC	CASSHRDGNYGYTF
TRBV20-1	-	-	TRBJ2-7	TGCAGTGCTAGAGCGGCACTGAACTACGAGCAGTACTTC	CSARAALNYEQYF
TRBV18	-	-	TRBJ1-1	TGTGCCAGCTCACCAGGCGGGGGGAACACTGAAACTTTCTTT	CASSPGGGNTETFF
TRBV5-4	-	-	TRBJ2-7	TGTGCCAGCAGCTTTCCCGGGGACGGCGAGCAGTACTTC	CASSFPGDGEQYF
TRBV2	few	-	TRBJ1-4	TGTGCCAGCAGTGAAGGAGGCTTGGGTCTGTTTTTT	CASSEGGLGLFF
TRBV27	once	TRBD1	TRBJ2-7	TGTGCCAGCAGATACAGGGGGCCCTACGAGCAGTACTTC	CASRYRGPYEQYF
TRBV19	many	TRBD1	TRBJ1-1	TGTGCCAGTAGGCGGGACAGACTGAACACTGAAGCTTTCTTT	CASRRDRLNTEAFF
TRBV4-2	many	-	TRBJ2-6	TGTGCCAGTCAATCCGGAACAGAGCACTCTGGGGCCAACGTCCTGACTTTC	CASQSGTEHSGANVLTF
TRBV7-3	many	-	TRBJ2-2	TGTGCCAGCAGCCGCGGGACCGGGGAGCTGTTTTTT	CASSRGTGELFF
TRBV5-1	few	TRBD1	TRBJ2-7	TGCGCCAGCAGCTTGGGGGGACAGGGAAGTTTCTACGAGCAGTACTTC	CASSLGGQGSFYEQYF
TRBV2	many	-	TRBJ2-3	TGTGCCAGCAGTGCCCTGACTCCTACAGATACGCAGTATTTT	CASSALTPTDTQYF